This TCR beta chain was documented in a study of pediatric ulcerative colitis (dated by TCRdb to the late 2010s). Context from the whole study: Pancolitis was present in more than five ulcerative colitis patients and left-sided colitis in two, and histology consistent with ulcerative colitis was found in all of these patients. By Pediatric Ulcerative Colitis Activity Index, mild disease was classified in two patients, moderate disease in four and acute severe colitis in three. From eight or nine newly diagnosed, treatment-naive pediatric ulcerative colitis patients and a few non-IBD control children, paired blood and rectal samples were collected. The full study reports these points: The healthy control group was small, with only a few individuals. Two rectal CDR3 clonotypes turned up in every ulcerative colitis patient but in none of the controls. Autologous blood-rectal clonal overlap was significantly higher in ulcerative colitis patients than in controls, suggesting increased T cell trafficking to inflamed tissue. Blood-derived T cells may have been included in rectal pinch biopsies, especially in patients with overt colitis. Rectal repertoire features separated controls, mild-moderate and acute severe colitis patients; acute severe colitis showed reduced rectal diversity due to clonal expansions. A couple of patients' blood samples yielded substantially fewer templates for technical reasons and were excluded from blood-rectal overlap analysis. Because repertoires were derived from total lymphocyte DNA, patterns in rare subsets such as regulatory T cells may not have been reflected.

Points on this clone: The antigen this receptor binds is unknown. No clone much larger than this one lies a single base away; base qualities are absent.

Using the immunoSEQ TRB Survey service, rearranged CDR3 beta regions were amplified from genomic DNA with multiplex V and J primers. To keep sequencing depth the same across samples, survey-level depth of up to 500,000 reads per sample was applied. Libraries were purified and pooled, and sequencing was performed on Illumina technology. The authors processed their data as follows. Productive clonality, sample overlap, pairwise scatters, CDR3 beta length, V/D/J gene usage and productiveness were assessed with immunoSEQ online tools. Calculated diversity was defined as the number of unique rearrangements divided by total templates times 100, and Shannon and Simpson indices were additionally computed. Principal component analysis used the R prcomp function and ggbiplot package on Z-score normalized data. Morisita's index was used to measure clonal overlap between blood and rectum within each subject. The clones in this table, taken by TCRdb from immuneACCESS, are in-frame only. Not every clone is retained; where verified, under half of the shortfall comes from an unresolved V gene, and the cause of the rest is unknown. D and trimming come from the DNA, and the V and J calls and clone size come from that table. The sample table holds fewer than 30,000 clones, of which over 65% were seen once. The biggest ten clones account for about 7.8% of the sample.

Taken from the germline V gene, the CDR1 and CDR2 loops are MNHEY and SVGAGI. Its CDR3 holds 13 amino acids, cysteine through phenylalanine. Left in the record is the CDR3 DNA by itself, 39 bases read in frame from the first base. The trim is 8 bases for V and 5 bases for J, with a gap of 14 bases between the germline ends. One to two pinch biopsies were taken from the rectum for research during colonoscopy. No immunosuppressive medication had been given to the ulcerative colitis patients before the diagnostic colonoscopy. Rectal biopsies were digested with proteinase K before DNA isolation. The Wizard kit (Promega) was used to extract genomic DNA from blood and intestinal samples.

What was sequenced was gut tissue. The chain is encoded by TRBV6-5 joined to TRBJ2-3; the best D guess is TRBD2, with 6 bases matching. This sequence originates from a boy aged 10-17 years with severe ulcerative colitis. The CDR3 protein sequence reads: CASGTGEKDTQYF. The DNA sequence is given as TGTGCCAGCGGAACGGGAGAGAAAGATACGCAGTATTTT.